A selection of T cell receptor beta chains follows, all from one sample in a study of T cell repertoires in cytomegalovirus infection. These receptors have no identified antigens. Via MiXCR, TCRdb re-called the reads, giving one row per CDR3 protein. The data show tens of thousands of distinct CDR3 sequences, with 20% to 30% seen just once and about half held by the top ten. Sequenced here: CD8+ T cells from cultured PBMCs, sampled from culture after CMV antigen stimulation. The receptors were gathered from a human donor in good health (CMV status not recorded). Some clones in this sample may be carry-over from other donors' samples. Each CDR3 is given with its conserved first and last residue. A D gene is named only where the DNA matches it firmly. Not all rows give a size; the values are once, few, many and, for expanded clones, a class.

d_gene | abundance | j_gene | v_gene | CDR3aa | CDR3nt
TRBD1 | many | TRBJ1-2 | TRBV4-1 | CASSQEIQGAPHGYTF | TGCGCCAGCAGCCAAGAAATACAGGGGGCGCCTCATGGCTACACCTTC
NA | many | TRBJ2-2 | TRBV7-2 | CASSLAPVNTGELFF | TGTGCCAGCAGCTTAGCTCCGGTAAACACCGGGGAGCTGTTTTTT
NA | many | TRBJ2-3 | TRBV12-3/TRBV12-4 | CASSGGISTDTQYF | TGTGCCAGCAGTGGGGGAATTAGCACAGATACGCAGTATTTT
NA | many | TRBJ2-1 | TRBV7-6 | CASSFSRAGQYNEQFF | TGTGCCAGCAGCTTTTCACGGGCGGGCCAATACAATGAGCAGTTCTTC
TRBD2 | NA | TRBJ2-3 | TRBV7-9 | CASSALAGAGLGTDTQYF | TGTGCCAGCAGCGCCTTAGCGGGGGCTGGCCTTGGGACAGATACGCAGTATTTT
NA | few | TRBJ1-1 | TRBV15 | CATSRDFRGGYTEAFF | TGTGCCACCAGCAGAGATTTTCGAGGAGGTTACACTGAAGCTTTCTTT
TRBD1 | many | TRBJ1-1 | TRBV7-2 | CASSLVGRGPLEAFF | TGTGCCAGCAGCTTAGTTGGCAGGGGGCCCTTGGAAGCTTTCTTT
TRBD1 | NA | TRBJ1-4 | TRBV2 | CASGTGGISEKLFF | TGTGCCAGTGGAACAGGGGGCATTAGTGAAAAACTGTTTTTT
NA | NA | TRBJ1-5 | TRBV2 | CASSNEGPSNQPQHF | TGTGCCAGCAGCAACGAGGGACCCTCGAATCAGCCCCAGCATTTT
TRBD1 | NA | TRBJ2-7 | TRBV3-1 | CASSHDRVEQYF | TGTGCCAGCAGCCACGACAGGGTCGAGCAGTACTTC
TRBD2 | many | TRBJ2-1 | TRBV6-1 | CASSEILAVGHEQFF | TGTGCCAGCAGTGAAATCCTAGCGGTTGGACATGAGCAGTTCTTC
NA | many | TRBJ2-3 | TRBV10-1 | CASSVQRWDTQYF | TGCGCCAGCAGTGTCCAGCGGTGGGATACGCAGTATTTT
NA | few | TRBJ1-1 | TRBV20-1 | CSAQEGNTEAFF | TGCAGTGCCCAGGAGGGGAACACTGAAGCTTTCTTT
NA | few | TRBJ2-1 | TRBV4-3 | CASSQDSPGGAYNEQFF | TGCGCCAGCAGCCAAGATTCCCCCGGGGGAGCCTACAATGAGCAGTTCTTC
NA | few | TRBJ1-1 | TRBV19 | CASKASWDTEAFF | TGTGCCAGTAAGGCCTCCTGGGACACTGAAGCTTTCTTT
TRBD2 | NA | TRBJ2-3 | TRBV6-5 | CASSYRVPGLAGGKVSTDTQYF | TGTGCCAGCAGTTACCGAGTACCGGGACTAGCGGGGGGAAAGGTCAGCACAGATACGCAGTATTTT
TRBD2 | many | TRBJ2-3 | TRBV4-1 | CASSQDLGLAGAGTDTQYF | TGCGCCAGCAGCCAAGATCTTGGACTAGCGGGAGCAGGCACAGATACGCAGTATTTT
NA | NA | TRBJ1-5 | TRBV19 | CASNPTVYSNQPQHF | TGTGCCAGTAATCCCACCGTTTATAGCAATCAGCCCCAGCATTTT
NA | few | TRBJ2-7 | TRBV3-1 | CASSKGGRSKYEQYF | TGTGCCAGCAGTAAGGGAGGTAGGTCTAAGTACGAGCAGTACTTC
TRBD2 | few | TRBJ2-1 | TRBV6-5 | CASSLGTSARNEQFF | TGTGCCAGCAGCCTCGGGACTAGCGCTCGGAATGAGCAGTTCTTC
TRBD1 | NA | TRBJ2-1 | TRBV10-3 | CAINEPGQGYNEQFF | TGTGCCATTAATGAACCGGGACAGGGCTACAATGAGCAGTTCTTC
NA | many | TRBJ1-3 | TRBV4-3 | CASSLSRGGSTGNTIYF | TGCGCCAGCAGCCTTTCCCGTGGAGGTAGTACTGGAAACACCATATATTTT
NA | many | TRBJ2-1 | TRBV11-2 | CASSSSAGDNEQFF | TGTGCCAGCAGCTCCTCGGCCGGGGACAATGAGCAGTTCTTC
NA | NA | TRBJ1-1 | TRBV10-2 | CASSVGDTEAFF | TGCGCCAGCAGTGTGGGGGACACTGAAGCTTTCTTT
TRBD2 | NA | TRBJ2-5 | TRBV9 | CASSETGGGALYQETQYF | TGTGCCAGCAGCGAGACTGGCGGGGGGGCCTTATACCAAGAGACCCAGTACTTC
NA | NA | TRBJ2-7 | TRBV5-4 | CASSLPGETVYEQYF | TGTGCCAGCAGCTTGCCGGGGGAGACGGTCTACGAGCAGTACTTC
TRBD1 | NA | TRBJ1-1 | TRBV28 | CASSLVLVGDRGPNTEAFF | TGTGCCAGCAGTTTAGTTTTGGTTGGGGACAGGGGGCCGAACACTGAAGCTTTCTTT
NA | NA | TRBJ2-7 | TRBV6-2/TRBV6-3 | CASSPGPPYEQYF | TGTGCCAGCAGCCCGGGACCCCCCTACGAGCAGTACTTC
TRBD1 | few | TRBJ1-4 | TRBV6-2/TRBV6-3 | CASLSGTGREKLFF | TGTGCCAGCCTTTCCGGGACAGGTCGCGAAAAACTGTTTTTT
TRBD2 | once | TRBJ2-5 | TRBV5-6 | CASSLRGLEFGETQYF | TGTGCCAGCAGCTTGAGGGGACTAGAATTCGGAGAGACCCAGTACTTC
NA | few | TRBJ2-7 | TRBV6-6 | CASSYSRVASRADYEQYF | TGTGCCAGCAGTTACTCCAGGGTCGCTTCGAGGGCAGACTACGAGCAGTACTTC
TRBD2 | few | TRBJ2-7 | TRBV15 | CATSRKLAGGLHEQYF | TGTGCCACCAGCAGAAAACTAGCGGGGGGATTACACGAGCAGTACTTC
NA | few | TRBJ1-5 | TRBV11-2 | CASSLPGVGRNQPQHF | TGTGCCAGCAGCTTACCCGGAGTGGGACGTAATCAGCCCCAGCATTTT
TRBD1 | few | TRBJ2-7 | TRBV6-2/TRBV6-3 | CASRWQGAYEQYF | TGTGCCAGCAGGTGGCAGGGGGCCTACGAGCAGTACTTC
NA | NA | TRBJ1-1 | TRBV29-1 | CSVELGVGGEAFF | TGCAGCGTTGAATTAGGGGTCGGAGGTGAAGCTTTCTTT
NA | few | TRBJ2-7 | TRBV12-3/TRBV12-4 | CASSSDGYSYEQYF | TGTGCCAGCAGCTCGGACGGTTACTCCTACGAGCAGTACTTC
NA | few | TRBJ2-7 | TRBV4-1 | CASSQPTGEYEQYF | TGCGCCAGCAGCCAACCGACAGGCGAATACGAGCAGTACTTC
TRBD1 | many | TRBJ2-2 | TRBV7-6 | CASSFDRADTGELFF | TGTGCCAGCAGCTTTGACAGGGCGGACACCGGGGAGCTGTTTTTT
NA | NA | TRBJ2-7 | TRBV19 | CASSMAHEQYF | TGTGCCAGTAGTATGGCCCACGAGCAGTACTTC
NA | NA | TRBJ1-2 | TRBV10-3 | CAISDSLNYGYTF | TGTGCCATCAGTGATAGTCTTAACTATGGCTACACCTTC
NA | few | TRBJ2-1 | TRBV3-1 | CASSLGPGSYNEQFF | TGTGCCAGCAGCCTCGGACCGGGCTCCTACAATGAGCAGTTCTTC
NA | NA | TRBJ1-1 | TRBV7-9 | CASSPGAGRHEAFF | TGTGCCAGCAGCCCTGGGGCGGGGAGGCACGAAGCTTTCTTT
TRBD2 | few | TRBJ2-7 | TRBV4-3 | CASSLLAGEGYEQYF | TGCGCCAGCAGCCTACTAGCGGGAGAGGGATACGAGCAGTACTTC
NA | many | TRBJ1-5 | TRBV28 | CASRLTASYSNQPQHF | TGTGCCAGCAGGCTCACAGCGTCTTATAGCAATCAGCCCCAGCATTTT
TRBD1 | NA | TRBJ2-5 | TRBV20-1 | CSARVGQNQETQYF | TGCAGTGCTAGAGTGGGACAGAACCAAGAGACCCAGTACTTC